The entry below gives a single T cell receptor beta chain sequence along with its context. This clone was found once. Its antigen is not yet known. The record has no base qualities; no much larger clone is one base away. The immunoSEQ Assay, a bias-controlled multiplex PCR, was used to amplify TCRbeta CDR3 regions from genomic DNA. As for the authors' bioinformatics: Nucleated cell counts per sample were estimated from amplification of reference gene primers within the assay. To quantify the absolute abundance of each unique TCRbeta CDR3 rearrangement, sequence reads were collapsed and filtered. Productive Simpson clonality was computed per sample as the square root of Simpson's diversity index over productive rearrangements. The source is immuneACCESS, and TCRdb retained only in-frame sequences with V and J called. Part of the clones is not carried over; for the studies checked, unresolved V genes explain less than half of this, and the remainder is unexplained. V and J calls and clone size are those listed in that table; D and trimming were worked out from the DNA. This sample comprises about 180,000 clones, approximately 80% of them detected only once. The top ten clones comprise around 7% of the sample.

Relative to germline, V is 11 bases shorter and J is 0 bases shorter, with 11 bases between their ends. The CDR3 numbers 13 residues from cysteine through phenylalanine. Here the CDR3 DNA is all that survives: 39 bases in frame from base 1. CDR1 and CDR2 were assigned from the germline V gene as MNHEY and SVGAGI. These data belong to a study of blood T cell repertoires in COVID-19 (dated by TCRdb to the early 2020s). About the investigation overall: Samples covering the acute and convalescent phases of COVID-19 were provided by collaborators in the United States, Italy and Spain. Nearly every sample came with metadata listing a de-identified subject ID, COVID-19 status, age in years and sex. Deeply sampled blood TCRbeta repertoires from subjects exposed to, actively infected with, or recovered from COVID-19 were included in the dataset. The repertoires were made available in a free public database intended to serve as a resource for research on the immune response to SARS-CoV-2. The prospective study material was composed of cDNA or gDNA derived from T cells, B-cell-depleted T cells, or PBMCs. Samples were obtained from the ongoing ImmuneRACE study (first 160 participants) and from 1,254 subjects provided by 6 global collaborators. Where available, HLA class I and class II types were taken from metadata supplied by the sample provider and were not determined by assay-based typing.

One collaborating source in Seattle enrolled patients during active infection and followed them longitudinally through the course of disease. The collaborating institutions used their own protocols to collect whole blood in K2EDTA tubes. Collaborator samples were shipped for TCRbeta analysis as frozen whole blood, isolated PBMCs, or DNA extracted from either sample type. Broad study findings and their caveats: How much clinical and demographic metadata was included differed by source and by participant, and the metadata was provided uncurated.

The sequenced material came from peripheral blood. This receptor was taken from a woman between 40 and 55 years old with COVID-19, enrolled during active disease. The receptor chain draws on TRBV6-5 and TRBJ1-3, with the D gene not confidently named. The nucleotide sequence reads TGTGCCGGCCGGGTCAGCTCTGGAAACACCATATATTTT. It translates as CAGRVSSGNTIYF.